The TCR beta chain under discussion was sequenced for a study of T-cell reconstitution after alpha-beta-depleted transplantation in children. Broader study findings: Fresh T-cell production supplied most of the T-cell counts and diversity seen one year after transplant. At day 60, the high TCRbeta diversity found in some patients originated from recipient T cells and thymic progenitors that had survived. About two months after transplant, alpha-beta T cells reportedly came from several hundred expanded graft clones.

The germline CDR1 and CDR2 sequences are DFQATT and SNEGSKA (reference sequence). The CDR3 consists of 12 residues. V trimming: 3 bases; J trimming: 9 bases; junction bases outside the gene matches: 4. A few counts support this clonotype. The antigen is not known. Library preparation (for TCRbeta) was performed with unique molecular identifiers. TCRdb recomputed calls from the PCR reads with MiXCR, one row per CDR3 protein. The data hold 540,000 or so distinct CDR3 sequences, with approximately 22% observed a single time. This specimen was PBMCs, mostly from graft donor cells, taken 360 days after TCRalphabeta/CD19-depleted stem cell transplant. This chain connects TRBV20-1 to TRBJ2-5; 10 positions match TRBD2. This clonotype was obtained from a boy less than two years old who had a stem cell transplant for acute myeloid leukemia, so the T cells may come from the graft donor. CDR3 loop: CSASSGGGPQYF. CDR3 sequence (DNA): TGCAGTGCTAGCAGCGGGGGGGGGCCCCAGTACTTC.